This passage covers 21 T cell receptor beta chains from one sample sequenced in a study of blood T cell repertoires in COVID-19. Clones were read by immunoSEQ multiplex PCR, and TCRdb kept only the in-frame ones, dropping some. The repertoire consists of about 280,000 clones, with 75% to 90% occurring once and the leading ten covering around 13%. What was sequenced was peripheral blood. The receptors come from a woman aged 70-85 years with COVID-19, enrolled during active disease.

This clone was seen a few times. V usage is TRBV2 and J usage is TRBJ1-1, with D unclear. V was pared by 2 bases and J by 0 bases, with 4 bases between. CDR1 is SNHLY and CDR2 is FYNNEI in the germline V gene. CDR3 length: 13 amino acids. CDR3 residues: CASSEFLNTEAFF. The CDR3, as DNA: TGTGCCAGCAGTGAATTCTTGAACACTGAAGCTTTCTTT.

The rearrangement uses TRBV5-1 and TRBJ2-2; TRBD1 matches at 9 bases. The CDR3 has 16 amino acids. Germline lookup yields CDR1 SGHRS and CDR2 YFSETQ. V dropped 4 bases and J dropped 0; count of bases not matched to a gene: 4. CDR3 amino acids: CASSTGQGANTGELFF. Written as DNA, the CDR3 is TGCGCCAGCAGCACGGGACAGGGCGCGAACACCGGGGAGCTGTTTTTT.

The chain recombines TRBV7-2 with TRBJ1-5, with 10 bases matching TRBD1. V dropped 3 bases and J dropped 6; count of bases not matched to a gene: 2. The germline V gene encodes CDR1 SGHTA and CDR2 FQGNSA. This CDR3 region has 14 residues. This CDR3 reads CASSLGQGSQPQHF. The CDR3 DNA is TGTGCCAGCAGCTTGGGACAGGGGAGTCAGCCCCAGCATTTT.

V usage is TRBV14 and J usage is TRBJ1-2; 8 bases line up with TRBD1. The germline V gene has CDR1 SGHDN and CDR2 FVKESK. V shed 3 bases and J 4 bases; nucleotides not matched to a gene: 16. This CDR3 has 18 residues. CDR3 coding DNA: TGTGCCAGCAGCCACGGACAGGGACCCCGCCCACCTTCCTATGGCTACACCTTC. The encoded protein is CASSHGQGPRPPSYGYTF.

This chain's CDR3 is CASSLQGPQETQYF. The CDR3 DNA sequence: TGTGCCAGCAGTTTACAGGGACCGCAAGAGACCCAGTACTTC. The rearrangement links TRBV5-6 to TRBJ2-5; D is perhaps TRBD1 (6 bases). Trimming cost V 5 bases and J 2 bases, with 13 bases left between them. This CDR3 has 14 amino acids. Germline CDR1 and CDR2: SGHDT and YYEEEE. The variable domain in full, completed from reference TRBV5-6 and TRBJ2-5, reads DAGVTQSPTHLIKTRGQQVTLRCSPKSGHDTVSWYQQALGQGPQFIFQYYEEEERQRGNFPDRFSGHQFPNYSSELNVNALLLGDSALYLCASSLQGPQETQYFGPGTRLLVL.

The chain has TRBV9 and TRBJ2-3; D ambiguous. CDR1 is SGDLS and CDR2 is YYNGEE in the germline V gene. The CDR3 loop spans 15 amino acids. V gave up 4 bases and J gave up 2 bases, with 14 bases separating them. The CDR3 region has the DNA TGTGCCAGCAGCCCTTCGCCCAGTCCCACAGATACGCAGTATTTT. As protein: CASSPSPSPTDTQYF.

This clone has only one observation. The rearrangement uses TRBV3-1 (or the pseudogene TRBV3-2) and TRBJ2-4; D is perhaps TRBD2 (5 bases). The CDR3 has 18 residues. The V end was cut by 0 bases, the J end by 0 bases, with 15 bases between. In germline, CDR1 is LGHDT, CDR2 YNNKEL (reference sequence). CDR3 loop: CASSQDRRTGVAKNIQYF. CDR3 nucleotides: TGTGCCAGCAGCCAAGATAGGCGGACTGGGGTAGCCAAAAACATTCAGTACTTC.

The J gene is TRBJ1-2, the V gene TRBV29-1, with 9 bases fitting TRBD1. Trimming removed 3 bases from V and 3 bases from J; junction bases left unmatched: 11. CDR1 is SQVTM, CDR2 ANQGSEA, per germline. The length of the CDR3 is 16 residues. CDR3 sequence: CSVDPGKGQGDYGYTF. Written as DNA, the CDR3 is TGCAGCGTTGACCCTGGGAAGGGACAGGGAGACTATGGCTACACCTTC.

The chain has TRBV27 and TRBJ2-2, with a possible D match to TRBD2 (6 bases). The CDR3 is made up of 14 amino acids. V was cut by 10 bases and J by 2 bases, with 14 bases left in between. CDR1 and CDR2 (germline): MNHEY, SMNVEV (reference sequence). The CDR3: CATRDFLNTGELFF. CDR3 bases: TGTGCCACCCGGGACTTTCTAAACACCGGGGAGCTGTTTTTT.

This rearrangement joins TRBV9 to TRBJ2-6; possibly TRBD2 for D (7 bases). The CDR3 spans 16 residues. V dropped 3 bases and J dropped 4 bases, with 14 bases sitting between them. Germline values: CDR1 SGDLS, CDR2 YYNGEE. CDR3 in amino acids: CASSGGGGSGANVLTF. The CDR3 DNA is TGTGCCAGCAGCGGCGGCGGGGGCTCCGGGGCCAACGTCCTGACTTTC.

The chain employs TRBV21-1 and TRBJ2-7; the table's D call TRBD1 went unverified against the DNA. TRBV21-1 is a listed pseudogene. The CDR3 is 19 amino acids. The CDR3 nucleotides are TGTGCCAGCAGCAAAGTTAAGGGGCCAAAAATGGGCCAGACCTACGAGCAGTACTTC. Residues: CASSKVKGPKMGQTYEQYF.

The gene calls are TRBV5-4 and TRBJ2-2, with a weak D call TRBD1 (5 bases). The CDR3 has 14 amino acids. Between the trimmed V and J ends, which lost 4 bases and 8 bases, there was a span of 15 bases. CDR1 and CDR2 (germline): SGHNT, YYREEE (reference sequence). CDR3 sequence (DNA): TGTGCCAGCAGCGCGATGCAGGGAACGGGGGAGCTGTTTTTT. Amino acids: CASSAMQGTGELFF.

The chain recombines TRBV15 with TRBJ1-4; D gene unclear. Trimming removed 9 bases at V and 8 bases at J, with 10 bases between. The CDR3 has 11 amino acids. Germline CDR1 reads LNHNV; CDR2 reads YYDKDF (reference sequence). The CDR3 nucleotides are TGTGCCACGGGCTCGGGGGAAAAACTGTTTTTT. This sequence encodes CATGSGEKLFF.

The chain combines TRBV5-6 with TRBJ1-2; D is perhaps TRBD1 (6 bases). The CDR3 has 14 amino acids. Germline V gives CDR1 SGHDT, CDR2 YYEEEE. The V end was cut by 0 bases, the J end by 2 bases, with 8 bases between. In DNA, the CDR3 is TGTGCCAGCAGCTTGGGTCAGGGGAACTATGGCTACACCTTC. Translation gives CASSLGQGNYGYTF.

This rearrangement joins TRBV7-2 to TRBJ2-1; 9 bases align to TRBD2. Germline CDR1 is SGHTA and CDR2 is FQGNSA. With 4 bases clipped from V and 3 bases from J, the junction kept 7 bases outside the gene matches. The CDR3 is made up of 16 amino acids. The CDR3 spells CASSSVGSGGYNEQFF. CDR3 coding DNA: TGTGCCAGCAGCTCCGTGGGTAGCGGGGGCTACAATGAGCAGTTCTTC.

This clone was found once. The CDR3 reads CASSSGFSGNTIYF. The CDR3 nucleotides are TGTGCCAGCAGCTCCGGGTTCTCTGGAAACACCATATATTTT. The chain links TRBV11-2 to TRBJ1-3, with no clear D. The CDR3 length is 14 residues. CDR1 and CDR2 from the germline V gene are SGHAT and FQNNGV. V lost 4 bases and J lost 0, with 7 bases in between.

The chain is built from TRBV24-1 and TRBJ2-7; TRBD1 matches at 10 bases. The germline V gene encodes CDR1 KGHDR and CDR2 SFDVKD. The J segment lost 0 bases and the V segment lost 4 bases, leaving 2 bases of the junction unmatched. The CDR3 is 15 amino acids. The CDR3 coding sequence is TGTGCCACCAGTGAAGGACAGGGGGGCTCCTACGAGCAGTACTTC. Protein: CATSEGQGGSYEQYF.

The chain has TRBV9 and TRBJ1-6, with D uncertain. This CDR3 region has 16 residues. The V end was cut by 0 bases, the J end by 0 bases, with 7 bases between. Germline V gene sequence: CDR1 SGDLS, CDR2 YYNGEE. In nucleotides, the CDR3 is TGTGCCAGCAGCGTAGGAGGGAGCTCCTATAATTCACCCCTCCACTTT. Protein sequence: CASSVGGSSYNSPLHF.

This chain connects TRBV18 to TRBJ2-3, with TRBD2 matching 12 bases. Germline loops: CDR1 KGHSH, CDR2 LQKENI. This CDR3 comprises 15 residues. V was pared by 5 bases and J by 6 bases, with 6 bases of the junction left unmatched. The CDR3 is CASSAGLAGTDTQYF. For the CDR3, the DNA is TGTGCCAGCTCAGCCGGACTAGCGGGGACGGATACGCAGTATTTT.

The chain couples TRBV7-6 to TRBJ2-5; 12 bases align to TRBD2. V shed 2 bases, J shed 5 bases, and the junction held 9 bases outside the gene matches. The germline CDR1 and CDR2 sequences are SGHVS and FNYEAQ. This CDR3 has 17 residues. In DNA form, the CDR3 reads TGTGCCAGCAGCTTATCCGCACTAGCGGGGGGACGGGAGACCCAGTACTTC. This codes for CASSLSALAGGRETQYF.

The CDR3 here is CASSQVAVRISGNTIYF. The DNA for the CDR3 is TGTGCCAGCAGCCAAGTTGCAGTTCGCATCTCTGGAAACACCATATATTTT. The V call is TRBV3-1 (or the pseudogene TRBV3-2), the J call TRBJ1-3; no clear D. V was trimmed by 1 base and J by 0 bases, leaving 13 bases between them. Germline V lookup: CDR1 LGHDT, CDR2 YNNKEL (reference sequence). The CDR3 has 17 residues.